Listed here are 30 T cell receptor beta chains from one sample, sequenced in a study of graft-versus-host responses after intestinal transplantation (dated by TCRdb to 2020 to 2023). No antigens are known for them. The label giving this sample's time point can be read as: cells obtained before transplantation from donor or recipient. Library preparation used the immunoSEQ multiplex PCR assay. What TCRdb holds here is the immuneACCESS table cut down to in-frame rearrangements. Part of the clones is not present; checked against another copy, under half of the missing clones reflect an unresolved V gene, and the others are unexplained. The sample table contains roughly 90,000 clones; only one count was recorded for about nine tenths of them. The top ten hold 6% of the sample. Source: unstimulated CD8+ T cells sorted from spleen or lymph node cells, taken before intestinal transplant. These receptors all stem from a human donor who received an intestinal transplant.

This chain uses TRBV6-5 with TRBJ1-3; 7 nucleotides align to TRBD1. V lost 0 bases, J lost 0 bases, and 2 bases stayed unmatched. This CDR3 is built from 16 residues. Germline V gene data show CDR1 as MNHEY and CDR2 as SVGAGI. The chain's CDR3 is CASSYSTGPSGNTIYF. The DNA for the CDR3 is TGTGCCAGCAGTTACTCGACAGGGCCCTCTGGAAACACCATATATTTT.

The chain joins TRBV28 to TRBJ2-7; possibly TRBD2 for D (7 bases). V lost 5 bases and J 2 bases, leaving 22 bases between the germline ends. Germline V gene sequence: CDR1 MDHEN, CDR2 SYDVKM. The CDR3 has 17 amino acids. The CDR3 DNA reads as TGTGCCAGCAGTGATCTAGGGGGGGGGAAGTCCGCCTACGAGCAGTACTTC. Translated, it gives CASSDLGGGKSAYEQYF.

This chain links TRBV10-3 with TRBJ2-5; possible D gene TRBD2, 7 bases. Trimming left V 3 bases short and J 2 bases short, with 16 bases between. Germline V CDR1 and CDR2: ENHRY, SYGVKD. The CDR3 length is 16 residues. The CDR3 DNA reads as TGTGCCATCAGTGAAGGGGGGCTAGCGGTTCAAGAGACCCAGTACTTC. This sequence encodes CAISEGGLAVQETQYF.

The chain combines TRBV19 with TRBJ1-4; D is ambiguous. Germline V gene sequence: CDR1 LNHDA, CDR2 SQIVND (reference sequence). Trimming removed 4 bases from V and 0 bases from J, with 12 bases in between. The CDR3 contains 16 residues. The CDR3 coding sequence is TGTGCCAGTAGTACTTCAGGATACGCAACTAATGAAAAACTGTTTTTT. It is translated as CASSTSGYATNEKLFF.

The chain combines TRBV2 with TRBJ1-5; D unresolved. V gave up 3 bases and J gave up 6 bases, with 9 bases separating them. The CDR3 is 13 residues long. The germline gives CDR1 SNHLY, CDR2 FYNNEI. CDR3: CASSEQGGQPQHF. CDR3 sequence (DNA): TGTGCCAGCAGTGAGCAAGGAGGTCAGCCCCAGCATTTT.

This chain joins TRBV5-6 and TRBJ1-2; a possible D gene is TRBD1 (5 bases). CDR1 and CDR2 (germline): SGHDT, YYEEEE. Trimming took 3 bases from V and 8 from J, leaving 17 bases between them. There are 14 residues in the CDR3. CDR3 DNA sequence: TGTGCCAGCAGCTCCAGCGGGGGGGTTGTCGGCTACACCTTC. Its translation is CASSSSGGVVGYTF.

The rearrangement links TRBV15 to TRBJ2-3; 8 bases fit TRBD1. The CDR3 has 14 amino acids. After removal of 6 bases from V and 2 bases from J, the junction contained 4 bases not matched to a gene. CDR1 LNHNV and CDR2 YYDKDF come from the germline V gene (reference sequence). The CDR3 DNA follows: TGTGCCACCAGTCGACAGGGGAACACAGATACGCAGTATTTT. It is translated as CATSRQGNTDTQYF. Filled out from reference TRBV15 and TRBJ2-3, the complete variable domain reads DAMVIQNPRYQVTQFGKPVTLSCSQTLNHNVMYWYQQKSSQAPKLLFHYYDKDFNNEADTPDNFQSRRPNTSFCFLDIRSPGLGDTAMYLCATSRQGNTDTQYFGPGTRLTVL.

The J gene is TRBJ1-1, the V gene TRBV4-2, with D perhaps TRBD1 (5 bases). The CDR3 spans 15 residues. CDR1 LGHNA and CDR2 YNFKEQ come from the germline V gene. V gave up 8 bases and J gave up 3 bases, with 19 bases separating them. The CDR3 coding sequence is TGTGCCAGCCGACGGCTCGTGGGGGTAGACACTGAAGCTTTCTTT. This sequence encodes CASRRLVGVDTEAFF.

On this clone itself: At the DNA level, this CDR3 is encoded by other sequences in the same sample as well. The chain uses TRBV27 and TRBJ1-1; D is unresolved. Trimming removed 2 bases from V and 1 base from J, with 5 bases in between. The germline V gene encodes CDR1 MNHEY and CDR2 SMNVEV (reference sequence). The CDR3 consists of 13 residues. CDR3 amino acids: CASSLGGNTEAFF. Written as DNA, the CDR3 is TGTGCCAGCAGTTTAGGAGGGAACACTGAAGCTTTCTTT.

This clone showed up just a few times. This sample includes further DNA sequences coding for the same CDR3. The chain links TRBV4-1 to TRBJ2-7; D gene unclear. CDR1 and CDR2 (germline): MGHRA, YSYEKL. The V end was cut by 0 bases, the J end by 4 bases, with 7 bases between. This CDR3 is 13 amino acids long. The CDR3 here is CASSQDLGYEQYF. CDR3 DNA: TGCGCCAGCAGCCAAGATCTCGGTTACGAGCAGTACTTC.

The CDR3 loop reads CASSVGQVNSPLHF. The CDR3 nucleotides read TGCGCCAGCAGCGTGGGACAGGTGAATTCACCCCTCCACTTT. V gene TRBV5-1 combines with J gene TRBJ1-6; 8 nucleotides line up with TRBD1. The germline gives CDR1 SGHRS, CDR2 YFSETQ. V was pared by 4 bases and J by 7 bases, with 4 bases of the junction left unmatched. The CDR3 runs to 14 residues.

The chain links TRBV30 to TRBJ2-3, with D perhaps being TRBD1 or TRBD2 (5 bases each). Trimming removed 1 base at V and 1 base at J, with 18 bases between. Germline CDR1 and CDR2: GTSNPN and SVGIG (reference sequence). There are 17 residues in the CDR3. The CDR3 loop is CAWSDGSGGVRTDTQYF. The CDR3 nucleotides are TGTGCCTGGAGTGATGGAAGTGGGGGAGTGCGCACAGATACGCAGTATTTT. Based on the CDR3 plus reference TRBV30 and TRBJ2-3, the full variable domain is SQTIHQWPATLVQPVGSPLSLECTVEGTSNPNLYWYRQAAGRGLQLLFYSVGIGQISSEVPQNLSASRPQDRQFILSSKKLLLSDSGFYLCAWSDGSGGVRTDTQYFGPGTRLTVL.

J is TRBJ2-1 and V is TRBV19; D gene ambiguous. CDR1 LNHDA and CDR2 SQIVND come from the germline V gene (reference sequence). V gave up 9 bases and J gave up 0 bases, with 15 bases separating them. This CDR3 region has 15 residues. CDR3 in amino acids: CASQPGSSSYNEQFF. The CDR3 DNA is TGTGCCAGCCAACCGGGTTCTAGCTCCTACAATGAGCAGTTCTTC.

The rearrangement joins TRBV10-1 to TRBJ2-3; D uncertain. V lost 3 bases to trimming and J lost 2 bases, with 12 bases between them. Germline V gene data show CDR1 as WNHNN and CDR2 as SYGVQD (reference sequence). The CDR3 has 15 residues. CDR3 nucleotides: TGCGCCAGCAGTGACGTACGTGGAAACACAGATACGCAGTATTTT. Translated, it gives CASSDVRGNTDTQYF.

This clone was seen more than once but under ten times. V gene TRBV7-3 combines with J gene TRBJ1-2, with D hard to call. V was trimmed by 6 bases and J by 8 bases, leaving 10 bases between them. CDR3 length: 11 residues. CDR1 is SGHTA and CDR2 is FQGTGA in the germline V gene. CDR3 region: CASSRSYGYTF. The CDR3 region has the DNA TGTGCCAGCAGTAGGTCCTACGGCTACACCTTC.

This chain links TRBV27 with TRBJ1-1, with D tentatively TRBD1 (6 bases). Germline V lookup: CDR1 MNHEY, CDR2 SMNVEV (reference sequence). The V end was cut by 7 bases, the J end by 8 bases, with 11 bases between. This CDR3 region has 11 residues. The CDR3 DNA reads as TGTGCCAGCACCCGAGGGACAGAAGCTTTCTTT. It is translated as CASTRGTEAFF.

The V gene is TRBV2, the J gene TRBJ2-3; 8 positions match TRBD1. V lost 5 bases, J lost 3 bases, and 7 bases stayed unmatched. Germline V gene sequence: CDR1 SNHLY, CDR2 FYNNEI. The CDR3 extends over 15 amino acids. Written as DNA, the CDR3 is TGTGCCAGCAGTCCTGGACAGGGAGGAACAGATACGCAGTATTTT. It codes for CASSPGQGGTDTQYF. The complete variable domain, with remaining parts taken from reference TRBV2 and TRBJ2-3, reads EPEVTQTPSHQVTQMGQEVILRCVPISNHLYFYWYRQILGQKVEFLVSFYNNEISEKSEIFDDQFSVERPDGSNFTLKIRSTKLEDSAMYFCASSPGQGGTDTQYFGPGTRLTVL.

V and J are TRBV5-1 and TRBJ1-1; D call uncertain. Trimming shortened V by 4 bases and J by 1 base, and 11 bases separated the two germline ends. Germline assignment: CDR1 SGHRS and CDR2 YFSETQ. This CDR3 is built from 14 residues. The CDR3: CASSPSVGNTEAFF. The CDR3 DNA reads TGCGCCAGCAGCCCCTCAGTGGGGAACACTGAAGCTTTCTTT.

This chain joins TRBV13 and TRBJ2-7; possibly TRBD1 for D (7 bases). The germline V and J ends were trimmed by 5 bases and 11 bases, with 25 bases remaining between them. The CDR3 totals 15 residues. Looked up from germline, CDR1 is PRHDT and CDR2 is FYEKMQ (reference sequence). The CDR3 loop is CASSTRQGVQGGKYF. CDR3 DNA: TGTGCCAGCAGCACCAGACAGGGCGTCCAAGGGGGGAAGTACTTC.

This sequence joins TRBV4-1 and TRBJ1-4, with D perhaps matching TRBD1 (6 bases). CDR1 and CDR2 (germline): MGHRA, YSYEKL. This CDR3 is 18 amino acids long. V lost 0 bases to trimming and J lost 4 bases, with 18 bases between them. CDR3 protein: CASSQDPLMDSYNEKLFF. The CDR3 nucleotides are TGCGCCAGCAGCCAAGACCCGTTGATGGACAGTTATAATGAAAAACTGTTTTTT.

The chain has TRBV23-1 and TRBJ2-3; D ambiguous. TRBV23-1 is an ORF, and what it does is uncertain. V was trimmed by 0 bases and J by 0 bases, leaving 13 bases between them. The CDR3 has 17 residues. The CDR3 is CASSQSSGKDSTDTQYF. Here the CDR3 DNA reads TGCGCCAGCAGTCAATCGAGTGGCAAGGACAGCACAGATACGCAGTATTTT.

The genes are TRBV7-6 and TRBJ2-7; D gene unclear. The V end lost 0 bases, the J end lost 7 bases, and 22 bases lay between the germline ends. Germline V CDR1 and CDR2: SGHVS, FNYEAQ. CDR3 size: 17 residues. The CDR3 coding sequence is TGTGCCAGCAGCTTAGCTCTGTTTCCGGGTCCCCGCTGGGAGCAGTACTTC. It translates to CASSLALFPGPRWEQYF.

This clone was found a few times. Here the CDR3 reads CASTPTGPVNSPLHF. CDR3 coding DNA: TGTGCCAGCACCCCGACAGGGCCAGTTAATTCACCCCTCCACTTT. The J gene is TRBJ1-6, the V gene TRBV6-5; TRBD1 matches at 7 bases. Trimming cost V 7 bases and J 6 bases; bases outside gene matches: 9. The germline gives CDR1 MNHEY, CDR2 SVGAGI. The CDR3 is made up of 15 amino acids.

V is TRBV20-1 and J is TRBJ1-1; no clear D. The CDR3 runs 10 residues. Germline V gene lookup returns CDR1 DFQATT and CDR2 SNEGSKA (reference sequence). V lost 6 bases, J lost 10 bases, and 12 bases lay in between. DNA of the CDR3: TGCAGTGCCGGTCTCCTTGTAGCTTTCTTT. Its translation: CSAGLLVAFF.

The chain links TRBV5-5 to TRBJ1-1; TRBD1 matches at 7 bases. The CDR3 runs to 14 residues. Trimming took 4 bases from V and 5 from J; bases not matched to a gene: 8. Germline CDR1 is SGHKS and CDR2 is YYEKEE (reference sequence). This CDR3 reads CASSQRGRGTEAFF. The CDR3, as DNA: TGTGCCAGCAGCCAGAGGGGGCGAGGTACTGAAGCTTTCTTT.

Points on this clone: One end of the junction does not line up with germline, which may come from a read error. The J gene is TRBJ1-5, the V gene TRBV7-9; TRBD1 might be the D (6 bases). The CDR3 consists of 14 residues. Germline CDR1 reads SEHNR; CDR2 reads FQNEAQ (reference sequence). CDR3 protein: CASSQVTGHQLQHF. CDR3 DNA sequence: TGTGCCAGCAGTCAAGTGACAGGCCATCAGCTCCAGCATTTT.

The chain carries TRBV6-1 and TRBJ1-2; 8 bases fit TRBD1. This CDR3 has 12 amino acids. Trimming took 3 bases from V and 8 from J; bases not matched to a gene: 2. Germline-derived CDR1 and CDR2 are MNHNS and SASEGT. The DNA of the CDR3 is TGTGCCAGCAGTGACAGGGGGCAAGGCTACACCTTC. This sequence encodes CASSDRGQGYTF.

The genes are TRBV11-3 and TRBJ2-7; D is unclear. In germline, CDR1 is SGHNT, CDR2 YENEEA. This CDR3 has 13 amino acids. Trimming pared 1 base from V and 5 bases from J, leaving 9 bases between. The CDR3 here is CASSLVGRNEQYF. The CDR3 coding sequence is TGTGCCAGCAGCTTAGTAGGGCGAAACGAGCAGTACTTC.

J is TRBJ1-2 and V is TRBV7-9; 9 nucleotides align to TRBD1. The CDR3 has 13 amino acids. Trimming cost V 5 bases and J 7 bases; bases outside gene matches: 5. Per germline, CDR1 SEHNR and CDR2 FQNEAQ (reference sequence). The CDR3 bases are TGTGCCAGCAGCCTTACAGGGGGCTCTGGCTACACCTTC. Amino acids: CASSLTGGSGYTF.

The genes are TRBV4-2 and TRBJ2-5; weak D call: TRBD1 (5 bases). Trimming removed 0 bases at V and 1 base at J, with 12 bases between. The CDR3 spans 16 residues. Looked up from germline, CDR1 is LGHNA and CDR2 is YNFKEQ. CDR3 coding DNA: TGTGCCAGCAGCCAAGATACCGCAGGGCCCCAAGAGACCCAGTACTTC. This gives the protein CASSQDTAGPQETQYF.